This T cell receptor (beta chain) was sequenced during a study of early T cells in non-severe SARS-CoV-2 infection. Study-level background: Investigators sequenced bulk RNA drawn from unsorted whole blood, and chains remained unpaired. Findings and caveats of the study: Matching results from VDJdb favored anti-spike CD8 responses, leaving private and CD4 specificities undetected.

Germline lookup yields CDR1 SGHTA and CDR2 FQGNSA. Trimming removed 5 bases at V and 8 bases at J, with 15 bases between. This CDR3 comprises 13 residues. The protocol attached unique molecular identifiers to individual cDNA molecules. TCRdb re-called the 5' RACE reads with MiXCR, one entry per CDR3 protein. The data show tens of thousands of distinct CDR3 sequences, over 9% seen once. This clonotype has at least ten counts. Its antigen is unidentified. J is TRBJ1-1 and V is TRBV7-2; the D is unclear. The source material was whole blood. The receptor was isolated from an adult who was a healthcare worker with PCR-confirmed SARS-CoV-2 infection or an uninfected control (not recorded which). The CDR3 nucleotides are TGTGCCAGCAGCCCGAGGGTGAGGGAAGAAGCTTTCTTT. Amino acids: CASSPRVREEAFF.